The entry below gives a single T cell receptor beta chain sequence along with its context. What it recognizes is unknown. This entry comes from a study of graft-versus-host responses after intestinal transplantation. Looking at the study overall: Recipients got multivisceral, liver-intestinal, or isolated intestinal transplants. General study points: Those patients showing graft-donor T cell macrochimerism displayed high graft-versus-host to host-versus-graft clonal ratios in allografts.

Germline assignment: CDR1 MNHEY and CDR2 SVGAGI. This CDR3 is 15 amino acids long. V was pared by 6 bases and J by 6 bases, with 8 bases of the junction left unmatched. TCRdb's table, derived via immunoSEQ multiplex PCR, lists solely in-frame clones and lacks some. In the table there are roughly 97,000 clones, roughly nine tenths of which are singletons. The clonotype was recovered from a human donor who received an intestinal transplant. The sample here was unstimulated CD4+ T cells sorted from spleen or lymph node cells, taken before intestinal transplant. J is TRBJ2-1 and V is TRBV6-5, with TRBD1 identical over 10 bases. In DNA form, the CDR3 reads TGTGCCAGCAGACACCGGGACAGGGGAAGCAATGAGCAGTTCTTC. It encodes CASRHRDRGSNEQFF.